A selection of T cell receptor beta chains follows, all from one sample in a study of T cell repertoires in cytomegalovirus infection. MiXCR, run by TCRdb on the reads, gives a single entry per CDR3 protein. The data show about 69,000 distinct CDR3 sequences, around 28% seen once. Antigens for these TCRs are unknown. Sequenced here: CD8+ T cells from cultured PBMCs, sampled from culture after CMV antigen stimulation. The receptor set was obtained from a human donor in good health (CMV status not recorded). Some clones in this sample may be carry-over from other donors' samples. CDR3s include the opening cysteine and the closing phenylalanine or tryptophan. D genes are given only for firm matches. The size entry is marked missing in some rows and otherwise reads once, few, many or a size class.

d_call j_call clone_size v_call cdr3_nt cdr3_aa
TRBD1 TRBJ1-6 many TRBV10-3 TGTGCCATCAGTGAGCCGAACCGACAGGGAGATAATTCACCCCTCCACTTT CAISEPNRQGDNSPLHF
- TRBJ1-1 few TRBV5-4 TGTGCCAGCAGCTTGGGTCAGGCACTGAACACTGAAGCTTTCTTT CASSLGQALNTEAFF
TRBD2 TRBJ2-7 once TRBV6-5 TGTGCCAGCAGTTACTCACAGCTAGCGGGATCCCGCAACGAGCAGTACTTC CASSYSQLAGSRNEQYF
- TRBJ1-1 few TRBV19 TGTGCCAGTAGTATTTTAGGCACTGAAGCTTTCTTT CASSILGTEAFF
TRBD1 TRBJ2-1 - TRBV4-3 TGCGCCAGCAGCCATCCGGGACAGTACAATGAGCAGTTCTTC CASSHPGQYNEQFF
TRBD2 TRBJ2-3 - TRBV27 TGTGCCAGCATCGAAACTAGCGGGGGAACAGATACGCAGTATTTT CASIETSGGTDTQYF
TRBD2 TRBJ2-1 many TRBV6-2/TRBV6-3 TGTGCCTGCGGGGGGGCCTGGGATGAGCAGTTCTTC CACGGAWDEQFF
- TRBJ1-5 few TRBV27 TGTGCCAGCAGTCCTGGGCCGTACATCAATCAGCCCCAGCATTTT CASSPGPYINQPQHF
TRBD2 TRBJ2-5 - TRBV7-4 TGTGCCAGCAGGGGGTCGGCTAGCGGAGAGACCCAGTACTTC CASRGSASGETQYF
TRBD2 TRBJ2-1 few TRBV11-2 TGTGCCAGCAGCCGGACTAGCGCAGGGGGGGAGCAGTTCTTC CASSRTSAGGEQFF
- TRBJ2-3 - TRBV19 TGTGCCAGTAGTACCTTGATGAACCCTAGCACAGATACGCAGTATTTT CASSTLMNPSTDTQYF
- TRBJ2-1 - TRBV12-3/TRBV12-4 TGTGCCAGCAGTTCAGGACCCGCAACTGAGCAGTTCTTC CASSSGPATEQFF
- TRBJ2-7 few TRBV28 TGTGCCAGCAGCTCAGAGGACTACGAGCAGTACTTC CASSSEDYEQYF
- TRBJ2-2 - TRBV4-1 TGCGCCAGCGGCCATCCGACAGGTTTTACCGGGGAGCTGTTTTTT CASGHPTGFTGELFF
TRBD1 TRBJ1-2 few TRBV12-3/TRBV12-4 TGTGCCAGCAGGCCCGACAGGGCTAACTATGGCTACACCTTC CASRPDRANYGYTF
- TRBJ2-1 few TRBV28 TGTGCCAGCAGTCCTCGGGTTGAAGATGAGCAGTTCTTC CASSPRVEDEQFF
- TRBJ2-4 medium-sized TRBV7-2 TGTGCCAGCAGCCCAGACATACTTGACATTCAGTACTTC CASSPDILDIQYF
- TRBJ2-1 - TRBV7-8 TGTGCCAGCAGCTTATGGGGGGCGAGCTACAATGAGCAGTTCTTC CASSLWGASYNEQFF
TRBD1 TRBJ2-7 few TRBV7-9 TGTGCCAGCATCCCACAGGGGGTTACCTACGAGCAGTACTTC CASIPQGVTYEQYF
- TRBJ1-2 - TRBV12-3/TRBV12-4 TGTGCCAGCATAGAGGGGGGGAGTGATGGCTACACCTTC CASIEGGSDGYTF
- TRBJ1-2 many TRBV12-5 TGTGCTAGTGGTTTTGGGACGGCCCACTATGGCTACACCTTC CASGFGTAHYGYTF
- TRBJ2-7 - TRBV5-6 TGTGCCAGCAGCTTGGGAGTAGACAGCTCCTACGAGCAGTACTTC CASSLGVDSSYEQYF
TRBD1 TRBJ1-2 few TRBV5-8 TGTGCCAGCAGCCTAGCCGGGACAGGGGTTGGGGGCCCCTATGGCTACACCTTC CASSLAGTGVGGPYGYTF
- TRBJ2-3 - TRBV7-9 TGTGCCAGCAGCTCCCGGGACGTAACTAGCACAGATACGCAGTATTTT CASSSRDVTSTDTQYF
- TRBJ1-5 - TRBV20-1 TGCAGTGCTAGTCTTGGACGAAGCAATCAGCCCCAGCATTTT CSASLGRSNQPQHF
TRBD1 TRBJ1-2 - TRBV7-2 TGTGCCAGCAGCTACCTCTACAACGACAGGGTCGGTGGCTACACCTTC CASSYLYNDRVGGYTF
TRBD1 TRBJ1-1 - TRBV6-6 TGTGCCAGCAGATTCGGACAGGGACCTTATGAAGCTTTCTTT CASRFGQGPYEAFF
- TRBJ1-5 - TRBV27 TGTGCCAGCAGTCAACCGGGACCCAATCAGCCCCAGCATTTT CASSQPGPNQPQHF
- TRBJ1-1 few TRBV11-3 TGTGCCAGCAGCTACACCCCCTCGGGGACTGAAGCTTTCTTT CASSYTPSGTEAFF
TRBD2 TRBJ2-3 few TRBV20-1 TGCAGTGCTAGTCTCGAACTAGCGGGGGGTCCGGCTAGCACAGATACGCAGTATTTT CSASLELAGGPASTDTQYF
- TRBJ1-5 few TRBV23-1 TGCGCCAGCAGTCAGCCGGATAATCAGCCCCAGCATTTT CASSQPDNQPQHF
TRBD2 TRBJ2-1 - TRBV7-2 TGTGCCAGCAGCTTAGATTTAGCGGGAGTCAATGAGCAGTTCTTC CASSLDLAGVNEQFF
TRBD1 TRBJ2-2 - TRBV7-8 TGTGCCAGCAGCTTGAGGACAGGGAGCACCGGGGAGCCGTTTTTT CASSLRTGSTGEPFF
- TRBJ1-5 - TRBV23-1 TGCGCCAGCAGTCAATCGTTTAGGTCCGATAGCAATCAGCCCCAGCATTTT CASSQSFRSDSNQPQHF